The clone carrying this T cell receptor (beta chain) was observed many times. Antigen: not known. This sample was taken from a study of early T cells in non-severe SARS-CoV-2 infection. Overall study context: Sequencing was performed on bulk RNA from unsorted whole blood, leaving chains unpaired.

Unique molecular identifier tags were affixed to discrete cDNA molecules. TCRdb processed the 5' RACE reads anew with MiXCR; each CDR3 protein has one entry. The table includes tens of thousands of distinct CDR3 sequences, around 6% detected once. The CDR3 totals 13 residues. The germline V gene encodes CDR1 WNHNN and CDR2 SYGVQD (reference sequence). V was shortened by 2 bases and J by 2 bases, with 5 bases between the two germline ends. Study outcomes and limitations: Reliance on VDJdb matching favored anti-spike CD8 responses; private and CD4 specificities were missed.

The source is an adult who was a healthcare worker with PCR-confirmed SARS-CoV-2 infection or an uninfected control (not recorded which). V and J are TRBV10-1 and TRBJ2-3, with D uncertain. The specimen sequenced was whole blood. The CDR3 loop reads CASSEPVTDTQYF. CDR3 DNA: TGCGCCAGCAGTGAGCCAGTCACAGATACGCAGTATTTT.